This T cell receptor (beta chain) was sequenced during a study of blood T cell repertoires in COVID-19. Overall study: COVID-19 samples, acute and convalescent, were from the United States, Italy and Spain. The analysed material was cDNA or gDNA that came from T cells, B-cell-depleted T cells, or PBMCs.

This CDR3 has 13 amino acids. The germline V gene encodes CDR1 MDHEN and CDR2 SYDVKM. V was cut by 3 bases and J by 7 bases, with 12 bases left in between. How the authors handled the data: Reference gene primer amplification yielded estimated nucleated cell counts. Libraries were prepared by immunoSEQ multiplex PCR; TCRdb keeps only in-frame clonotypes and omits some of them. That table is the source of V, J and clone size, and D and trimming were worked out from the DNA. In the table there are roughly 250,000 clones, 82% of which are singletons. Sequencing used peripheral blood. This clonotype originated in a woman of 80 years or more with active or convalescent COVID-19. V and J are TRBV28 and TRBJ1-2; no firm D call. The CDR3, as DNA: TGTGCCAGCAGTTTGCGATCTGGGAGTGGCTACACCTTC. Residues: CASSLRSGSGYTF.